The 4 T cell receptor beta chains presented below share a single source sample, sequenced in a study of cytomegalovirus exposure and HLA in healthy donors. Primers for the PCR totalled 60 Vbeta and 13 Jbeta. Clones were read by immunoSEQ multiplex PCR, and TCRdb kept only the in-frame ones, dropping some. This sample has about 170,000 clones; roughly 83% occur once, and the top ten carry about 2.2%. Sequencing was carried out using PBMCs. The receptors were sampled from a woman in her forties or fifties in good health and CMV-seronegative.

The V call is TRBV18, the J call TRBJ1-6; 9 bases align to TRBD1. Trimming took 3 bases from V and 10 from J; bases not matched to a gene: 10. The CDR3 is made up of 16 amino acids. Germline CDR1 and CDR2: KGHSH and LQKENI. CDR3 amino acids: CASSPGQGASGSPLHF. CDR3 DNA: TGTGCCAGCTCACCGGGACAGGGAGCGAGTGGATCACCCCTCCACTTT.

The chain joins TRBV9 to TRBJ2-7; 14 nucleotides match TRBD2. The germline V gene encodes CDR1 SGDLS and CDR2 YYNGEE. V gave up 3 bases and J gave up 6 bases; unmatched junction bases: 5. The CDR3 is 15 amino acids. CDR3 protein: CASSETSGRAAEQYF. In DNA, the CDR3 is TGTGCCAGCAGCGAGACTAGCGGGAGGGCCGCCGAGCAGTACTTC.

V and J are TRBV7-2 and TRBJ1-1; 8 bases map to TRBD1. The V and J ends lost 5 bases and 1 base, in that order; junction bases with no gene match: 6. Germline V CDR1 and CDR2: SGHTA, FQGNSA. The CDR3 loop spans 15 amino acids. The CDR3 bases are TGTGCCAGCAGCCAGATGACAGGGGCGAACACTGAAGCTTTCTTT. Its translation: CASSQMTGANTEAFF.

CDR3 residues: CASSEVGGYEQYF. In DNA form, the CDR3 reads TGTGCCAGCAGTGAAGTAGGGGGATACGAGCAGTACTTC. V is TRBV6-1 and J is TRBJ2-7; a possible D gene is TRBD1 (6 bases). V was shortened by 1 base and J by 4 bases, with 8 bases between the two germline ends. CDR1 and CDR2 (germline): MNHNS, SASEGT. CDR3 length equals 13 residues.